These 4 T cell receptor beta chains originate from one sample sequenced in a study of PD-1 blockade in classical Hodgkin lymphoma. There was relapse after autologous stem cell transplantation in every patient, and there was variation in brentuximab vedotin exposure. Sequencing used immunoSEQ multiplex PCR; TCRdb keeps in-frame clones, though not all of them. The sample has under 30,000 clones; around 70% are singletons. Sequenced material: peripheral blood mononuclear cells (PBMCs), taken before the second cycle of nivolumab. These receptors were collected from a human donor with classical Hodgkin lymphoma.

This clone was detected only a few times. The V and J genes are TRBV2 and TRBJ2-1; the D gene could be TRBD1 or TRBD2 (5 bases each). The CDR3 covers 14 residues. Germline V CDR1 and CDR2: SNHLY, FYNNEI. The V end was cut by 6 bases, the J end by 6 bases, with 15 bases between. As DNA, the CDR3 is TGTGCCAGCAGGGAACGGACGGGACCCAATGAGCAGTTCTTC. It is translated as CASRERTGPNEQFF.

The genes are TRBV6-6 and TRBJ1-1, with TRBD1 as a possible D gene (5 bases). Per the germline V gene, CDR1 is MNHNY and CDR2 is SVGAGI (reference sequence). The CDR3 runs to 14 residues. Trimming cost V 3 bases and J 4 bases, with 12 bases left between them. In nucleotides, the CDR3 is TGTGCCAGCAGTTATACGGGGGAGGCCACTGAAGCTTTCTTT. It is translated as CASSYTGEATEAFF.

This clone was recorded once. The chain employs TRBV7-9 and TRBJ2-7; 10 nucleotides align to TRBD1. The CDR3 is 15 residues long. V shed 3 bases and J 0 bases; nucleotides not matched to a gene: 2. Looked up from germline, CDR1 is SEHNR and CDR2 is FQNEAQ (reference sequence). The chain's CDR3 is CASSLDRGISYEQYF. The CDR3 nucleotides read TGTGCCAGCAGCTTGGACAGGGGGATCTCCTACGAGCAGTACTTC.

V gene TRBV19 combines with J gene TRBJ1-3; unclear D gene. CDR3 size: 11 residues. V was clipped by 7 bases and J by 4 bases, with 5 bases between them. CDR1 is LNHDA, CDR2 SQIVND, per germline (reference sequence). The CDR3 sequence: CASNVGNTIYF. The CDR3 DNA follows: TGTGCCAGTAACGTCGGAAACACCATATATTTT.